This passage covers 3 T cell receptor beta chains from one sample sequenced in a study of T cells in Graves' hyperthyroidism and ophthalmopathy. Amplified TCR beta CDR3 regions came from RNA transcripts. TCR CDR3 underwent first-round RT-PCR with the HTBI primer set. MiXCR was run by TCRdb on the multiplex PCR reads, yielding one entry per CDR3 protein. The sample has around 390,000 distinct CDR3 sequences, roughly 15% seen once; the top ten hold roughly a fifth. Sequencing was carried out using blood. Every receptor here comes from a woman in her 30s with Graves' ophthalmopathy.

A few counts support this clonotype. An end of the junction differs from the germline gene, which may be a read error. V and J are TRBV16 and TRBJ1-6; TRBD1 matches 7 bases. From germline, CDR1 is KGHSY and CDR2 FQNENV. The CDR3 has 14 amino acids. CDR3 in DNA: TGTGCCGGCAGCCTAGGGGACAGAATGACACCCCTCCACTTT. Encoded protein: CAGSLGDRMTPLHF.

This clonotype was detected many times. The chain couples TRBV20-1 to TRBJ2-1, with D possibly TRBD1 on 5 matching bases. The CDR3 covers 12 residues. Trimming removed 3 bases at V and 8 bases at J, with 11 bases between. From germline, CDR1 is DFQATT and CDR2 SNEGSKA (reference sequence). The CDR3: CSASDRGYEQFF. As DNA, the CDR3 is TGCAGTGCTAGTGACAGAGGCTATGAGCAGTTCTTC.

This clonotype was observed a single time. The rearrangement uses TRBV20-1 and TRBJ2-7; TRBD2 aligns across 9 bases. The V segment lost 3 bases and the J segment 4 bases; nucleotides outside the gene matches: 7. This CDR3 contains 14 residues. Germline V CDR1 and CDR2: DFQATT, SNEGSKA (reference sequence). The CDR3 DNA is TGCAGTGCTAGTGACCCTAGCGGGGTTTACGAGCAGTACTTC. Its protein is CSASDPSGVYEQYF.